The T cell receptor beta chain described here comes from a study of blood T cell repertoires in COVID-19. Study-wide context: Samples of COVID-19 (acute and convalescent) were obtained from the United States, Italy and Spain. T cells, B-cell-depleted T cells, or PBMCs supplied cDNA or gDNA.

Authors' processing steps: Reference gene primer amplification yielded estimated nucleated cell counts. The method was immunoSEQ multiplex PCR; TCRdb's version includes in-frame clones alone and lacks a portion of them. V, J and clone size are those of that table, while D and trimming were read from the DNA. The sample lists about 300,000 clones; around 87% were seen once. The CDR3 runs 15 residues. J was trimmed by 2 bases and V by 4 bases; bases with no gene match: 8. Germline-derived CDR1 and CDR2 are SGHNT and YYREEE (reference sequence). The TCR comes from a man in his 70s with acute or convalescent COVID-19. Sequencing was done on a sample of peripheral blood. The rearrangement links TRBV5-4 to TRBJ1-1; TRBD1 matches 7 bases. The CDR3 here is CASSPWDSQNTEAFF. CDR3 nucleotide sequence: TGTGCCAGCAGCCCCTGGGACAGCCAAAACACTGAAGCTTTCTTT.